The table lists the clone carrying this T cell receptor beta chain with a few counts. Antigen: not known. V lost 4 bases to trimming and J lost 6 bases, with 13 bases between them. Germline CDR1 is LNHDA and CDR2 is SQIVND (reference sequence). CDR3 length: 13 residues. The data originate from a study of cytomegalovirus exposure and HLA in healthy donors. General study findings and limits: The study recorded some 160 TCR beta chains that were cytomegalovirus-associated. Among TCR sequences, most were rare, though some public TCRs appeared in many donors.

Repertoires were generated with immunoSEQ multiplex PCR, while TCRdb's copy carries only in-frame clones and drops some. This table holds about 120,000 clones, about nine tenths found once. The chain couples TRBV19 to TRBJ2-7; possible D gene TRBD2, 6 bases. The specimen was PBMCs. The TCR comes from a man younger than 35 in good health and CMV-seropositive. CDR3 nucleotides: TGTGCCAGTAGTACAGGCCGAGCGGGCGAGCAGTACTTC. Protein sequence: CASSTGRAGEQYF. Drawing the rest from reference TRBV19 and TRBJ2-7, the complete variable domain is DGGITQSPKYLFRKEGQNVTLSCEQNLNHDAMYWYRQDPGQGLRLIYYSQIVNDFQKGDIAEGYSVSREKKESFPLTVTSAQKNPTAFYLCASSTGRAGEQYFGPGTRLTVT.